This TCR beta chain was identified during a study of CD8+CD57+ T cells in acquired aplastic anemia. Across the whole study: Quantities of DNA derived from sorted CD4+ and CD8+ cells averaged around 3 ug. Findings of the study overall: Patients and controls had in common 25 to 30 CD8+ CDR3 sequences. A significant difference in CD8+ Simpson's diversity between patients and controls was not found.

Patients picked for sequencing had shown CD8+CD57+ cell expansion detected by flow cytometry. At the time of blood sampling, patients had not yet received any therapy. About this clonotype itself: Antigen specificity is unknown.

Trimming shortened V by 1 base and J by 7 bases, and 8 bases separated the two germline ends. CDR1 is LNHDA, CDR2 SQIVND, per germline (reference sequence). The CDR3 sequence is 14 residues long. Template material for TCR beta VDJ and CDR3 profiling consisted of genomic DNA. A single record per CDR3 protein comes from TCRdb applying MiXCR to the reads. The data show fewer than 250,000 distinct CDR3 sequences, approximately 50% seen once. The receptor comes from a human donor with aplastic anemia. The sample taken for sequencing was sorted CD4+, CD8+, or CD8+CD57+ T cells (not recorded which) from PBMCs. The rearrangement links TRBV19 to TRBJ1-6, with D unclear. As DNA, the CDR3 is TGTGCCAGTAGTATAGCTGACAACAATTCACCCCTCCACTTT. Translating it yields CASSIADNNSPLHF.